Listed below are T cell receptor beta chains from one sample, sequenced in a study of T cell responses to AZD1222 COVID-19 vaccine. Data came from immunoSEQ multiplex PCR; TCRdb stores just in-frame clones and leaves some out. The sample has over 85,000 clones; around 84% are singletons. The specimen was peripheral blood, collected 28 days after the second AZD1222 dose. The receptors were gathered from an adult who received the AZD1222 COVID-19 vaccine. CDR3s include the opening cysteine and the closing phenylalanine or tryptophan. The D gene is left open where the match is weak. Only part of the rows carry a size: once, few, many, or a class if the clone is expanded.

D gene	clone size	CDR3 length	J gene	V gene	CDR3 protein	CDR3 DNA
TRBD2	NA	16	TRBJ2-3	TRBV7-3	CASSPGLAVSTDTQYF	TGTGCCAGCAGCCCGGGACTAGCGGTGAGCACAGATACGCAGTATTTT
TRBD2	NA	16	TRBJ2-3	TRBV7-9	CASSPPRGGRADTQYF	TGTGCCAGCAGCCCACCGCGTGGGGGGAGGGCAGATACGCAGTATTTT
TRBD1	NA	13	TRBJ1-1	TRBV18	CASSPTGPIGAFF	TGTGCCAGCTCACCGACAGGGCCTATCGGGGCTTTCTTT
NA	once	13	TRBJ2-7	TRBV7-9	CASSGGWSYEQYF	TGTGCCAGCAGCGGGGGCTGGAGCTACGAGCAGTACTTC
NA	NA	15	TRBJ2-1	TRBV7-8	CASSLAGSGDDEQFF	TGTGCCAGCAGCTTAGCGGGATCCGGCGACGATGAGCAGTTCTTC
NA	NA	14	TRBJ2-1	TRBV5-4	CASSLDRFYNEQFF	TGTGCCAGCAGCTTGGACAGATTTTACAATGAGCAGTTCTTC
NA	NA	15	TRBJ1-6	TRBV5-1	CASSLEQPGNSPLHF	TGCGCCAGCAGCTTGGAACAGCCGGGGAATTCACCCCTCCACTTT
NA	NA	15	TRBJ1-1	TRBV7-8	CASSLAARRAIEAFF	TGTGCCAGCAGCTTAGCCGCCAGGCGCGCCATAGAAGCTTTCTTT
TRBD1	NA	16	TRBJ2-2	TRBV19	CATRVGTGVSTGELFF	TGTGCCACTCGGGTGGGGACAGGGGTTAGCACCGGGGAGCTGTTTTTT
NA	once	16	TRBJ2-7	TRBV21-1	CARKLLNRLSPREQYF	TGTGCCAGAAAACTTCTTAACAGACTGTCTCCTAGGGAGCAGTACTTC
NA	NA	14	TRBJ1-2	TRBV5-1	CASSLENRDYGYTF	TGCGCCAGCAGCCTAGAAAATCGGGACTATGGCTACACCTTC
TRBD1	once	14	TRBJ2-5	TRBV6-5	CASSPWDSQETQYF	TGTGCCAGCAGCCCCTGGGACAGCCAAGAGACCCAGTACTTC
NA	NA	16	TRBJ1-1	TRBV21-1	CASRNFIATIRTEAFF	TGTGCCAGCAGGAACTTCATAGCCACAATTCGCACTGAAGCTTTCTTT
NA	NA	11	TRBJ2-7	TRBV7-9	CASSPSYEQYF	TGTGCCAGCAGCCCAAGTTACGAGCAGTACTTC
TRBD1	NA	16	TRBJ1-5	TRBV12-5	CASGLLSDRGNQPQHF	TGTGCTAGTGGTTTGTTGTCGGACAGGGGGAACCAGCCCCAGCATTTT
NA	once	11	TRBJ1-2	TRBV19	CASGGTYGYTF	TGTGCCAGTGGGGGGACCTATGGCTACACCTTC
NA	NA	15	TRBJ1-5	TRBV6-6	CASSYSGGGGDPQHF	TGTGCCAGCAGTTACTCGGGGGGAGGGGGAGACCCCCAGCATTTT
NA	NA	13	TRBJ1-1	TRBV5-1	CASSFVPGSEAFF	TGCGCCAGCAGCTTTGTGCCCGGATCTGAAGCTTTCTTT
TRBD2	NA	17	TRBJ2-7	TRBV6-6	CASSPNSGLADSYEQYF	TGTGCCAGCAGTCCCAATTCAGGTCTAGCGGACTCCTACGAGCAGTACTTC
NA	NA	14	TRBJ1-1	TRBV11-2	CASSLAMQNTEAFF	TGTGCCAGCAGCTTAGCGATGCAGAACACTGAAGCTTTCTTT
TRBD1	NA	14	TRBJ1-6	TRBV5-1	CASSGTGRNSPLHF	TGCGCCAGCAGCGGGACAGGGAGGAATTCACCCCTCCACTTT
NA	NA	15	TRBJ2-3	TRBV6-2/TRBV6-3	CASSSGAGGADTQYF	TGTGCCAGCAGTTCTGGGGCAGGGGGGGCAGATACGCAGTATTTT
NA	NA	13	TRBJ1-3	TRBV6-5	CASSYRAGNTIYF	TGTGCCAGCAGCTACAGGGCTGGAAACACCATATATTTT
TRBD1	few	17	TRBJ2-4	TRBV4-3	CASSQVHRGQGENIQYF	TGCGCCAGCAGCCAAGTACACCGGGGACAGGGGGAAAACATTCAGTACTTC
NA	NA	15	TRBJ1-1	TRBV10-3	CAISEGLQGTTEAFF	TGTGCCATCAGTGAGGGACTACAGGGTACAACTGAAGCTTTCTTT
NA	few	13	TRBJ1-4	TRBV7-9	CASSLLVSAQLFF	TGTGCCAGCAGCTTATTAGTCTCGGCGCAACTGTTTTTT
TRBD1	NA	17	TRBJ2-7	TRBV28	CASSFGRFQGASYEQYF	TGTGCCAGCAGTTTCGGTCGTTTTCAGGGGGCTTCCTACGAGCAGTACTTC
NA	NA	15	TRBJ1-2	TRBV2	CASSEGGLGGYGYTF	TGTGCCAGCAGTGAAGGGGGCCTTGGTGGGTATGGCTACACCTTC
TRBD1	NA	15	TRBJ1-2	TRBV19	CASRTGQETFYGYTF	TGTGCCAGTAGGACGGGACAGGAGACTTTTTATGGCTACACCTTC
TRBD2	NA	19	TRBJ2-3	TRBV14	CASSRRLAGGGAHTDTQYF	TGTGCCAGCAGCCGAAGACTAGCGGGAGGTGGTGCACACACAGATACGCAGTATTTT
TRBD1	NA	14	TRBJ1-1	TRBV7-3	CASSSTGGNTEAFF	TGTGCCAGCAGCTCGACAGGGGGGAACACTGAAGCTTTCTTT
NA	NA	14	TRBJ2-1	TRBV4-3	CASSQELTYNEQFF	TGCGCCAGCAGCCAAGAATTGACCTACAATGAGCAGTTCTTC
TRBD1	once	16	TRBJ1-2	TRBV9	CASSVRGQGGVYGYTF	TGTGCCAGCAGCGTACGGGGACAGGGAGGGGTCTATGGCTACACCTTC
NA	NA	18	TRBJ2-7	TRBV3-1/TRBV3-2	CASSPGTLGGRRSYEQYF	TGTGCCAGCAGCCCTGGAACCCTGGGGGGTCGAAGGTCCTACGAGCAGTACTTC
NA	NA	13	TRBJ2-5	TRBV9	CASSVAAEETQYF	TGTGCCAGCAGCGTAGCTGCCGAGGAGACCCAGTACTTC
NA	NA	13	TRBJ2-7	TRBV12-3/TRBV12-4	CASSYGDSYEQYF	TGTGCCAGCAGTTATGGGGACTCCTACGAGCAGTACTTC
NA	NA	16	TRBJ1-6	TRBV27	CASRDRQGSYNSPLHF	TGTGCCAGCAGGGATCGTCAGGGCTCCTATAATTCACCCCTCCACTTT
NA	NA	18	TRBJ1-5	TRBV28	CASSDTRGTTGLDQPQHF	TGTGCCAGCAGTGACACCAGGGGAACCACAGGGTTGGATCAGCCCCAGCATTTT
TRBD1	NA	15	TRBJ1-6	TRBV30	CAWSVSRGLGSPLHF	TGTGCCTGGAGTGTTTCGAGGGGGCTAGGATCACCCCTCCACTTT
TRBD2	NA	14	TRBJ2-3	TRBV11-2	CASSPSGGADTQYF	TGTGCCAGCAGTCCTAGCGGGGGGGCGGATACGCAGTATTTT
TRBD2	NA	15	TRBJ2-7	TRBV19	CASSPRLAGPYEQYF	TGTGCCAGTAGTCCCAGACTAGCGGGACCCTACGAGCAGTACTTC
TRBD2	many	13	TRBJ2-3	TRBV6-4	CASSLLAGDTQYF	TGTGCCAGCAGTCTACTAGCGGGGGATACGCAGTATTTT
TRBD1	NA	13	TRBJ1-4	TRBV2	CASTGTGGEKLFF	TGTGCCAGCACCGGGACAGGGGGTGAAAAACTGTTTTTT
NA	NA	16	TRBJ2-4	TRBV5-1	CASSPRASLAKNIQYF	TGCGCCAGCAGCCCCCGGGCCTCTCTAGCCAAAAACATTCAGTACTTC
TRBD1	NA	12	TRBJ1-5	TRBV6-5	CASGDRDQPQHF	TGTGCCAGCGGGGACAGAGACCAGCCCCAGCATTTT
NA	NA	13	TRBJ2-7	TRBV30	CAWSLQSSYEQYF	TGTGCCTGGAGTTTACAGAGCTCCTACGAGCAGTACTTC
NA	NA	14	TRBJ2-3	TRBV9	CASSTGPGGDTQYF	TGTGCCAGCAGCACCGGACCCGGCGGAGATACGCAGTATTTT
TRBD2	NA	16	TRBJ2-1	TRBV6-6	CASSLPGLTLTNEQFF	TGTGCCAGCAGTTTGCCGGGACTAACTCTGACAAATGAGCAGTTCTTC